This T cell receptor (beta chain) was identified during a study of blood T cell repertoires in COVID-19. TCRdb keeps only in-frame clones here, not all; method: immunoSEQ multiplex PCR. The sample has approximately 15,000 clones, approximately 90% seen once. This clone turned up a few times. The V gene lost 5 bases and the J gene lost 15 bases, with 23 bases spanning the gap. The CDR3 consists of 15 residues. Germline values: CDR1 SEHNR, CDR2 FQNEAQ (reference sequence). The sample consisted of peripheral blood. The receptor's source is a man between 45 and 60 years old with active COVID-19. This chain uses TRBV7-9 with TRBJ1-6, with a tentative D call TRBD1 (5 bases). The CDR3 here is CASSTGRGGASHLHF. The CDR3 DNA follows: TGTGCCAGCAGCACTGGGCGGGGGGGAGCGAGCCACCTCCACTTT.